The clone carrying this TCR beta chain was seen just once. Its antigen is currently unknown. The trim removed 7 bases at V and 4 bases at J, leaving 10 bases unmatched. Germline CDR1 is MDHEN and CDR2 is SYDVKM. The CDR3 extends over 15 amino acids. These data belong to a study of OX40 agonist ivuxolimab in advanced cancers. Study at large: Patients were dosed with the agonistic anti-OX40 (CD134) antibody ivuxolimab. Dose-escalation subjects each had hepatocellular carcinoma, melanoma, renal cell or head and neck cancer. Cohort: around 86% men, mean age 60, aged roughly 20 to 79.

Study conclusions and caveats: Clonal expansion from baseline to week 6 occurred in both CD4+ and CD8+ T cells.

The table came from immunoSEQ multiplex PCR; TCRdb's copy has only in-frame clones and leaves some out. The sample has more than 45,000 clones; over 75% are singletons. The receptor was isolated from an adult with an advanced solid tumor such as melanoma, head and neck, liver or kidney cancer. The chain employs TRBV28 and TRBJ2-7, with 10 bases identical to TRBD1. The source was CD4+ or CD8+ T cells sorted from blood, collected in a trial of the OX40 agonist ivuxolimab. The CDR3: CASTGGGQGSYEQYF. CDR3 coding DNA: TGTGCCAGCACGGGGGGGGGACAGGGGTCGTACGAGCAGTACTTC.